The rows below give T cell receptor beta chains drawn from one sample of a study of cytomegalovirus exposure and HLA in healthy donors. TCRdb keeps only in-frame clones here, not all; method: immunoSEQ multiplex PCR. This sample carries about 190,000 clones, roughly 80% of them seen once, and the ten largest clones take approximately 3%. The material sequenced was PBMCs. These receptor sequences come from a woman aged 25 to 39 in good health and CMV-seropositive. The CDR3 runs from the conserved cysteine through the conserved F or W.

J gene,V gene,CDR3 protein
TRBJ2-2,TRBV28,CASSWVGNLLPGELFF
TRBJ2-7,TRBV5-1,CASSLEVQGRSYEQYF
TRBJ1-1,TRBV25-1,CASSRYSTEAFF
TRBJ2-5,TRBV7-9,CASSLARASGRPLQETQYF
TRBJ2-7,TRBV5-6,CASSPSGRASEQYF
TRBJ2-7,TRBV5-1,CASKPISSYEQYF
TRBJ1-2,TRBV6-5,CASSYLMTDGYTF
TRBJ2-1,TRBV7-9,CASSPPSGHNEQFF
TRBJ2-7,TRBV5-6,CASSPQGEWEQYF
TRBJ1-4,TRBV30,CAWSVIRGGSTNEKLFF
TRBJ2-3,TRBV9,CASSVDGRGLAGGIDTQYF
TRBJ1-6,TRBV19,CATTSGGAGSPLHF
TRBJ1-1,TRBV15,CATSRGGGTITEAFF
TRBJ2-4,TRBV29-1,CSVESRGGNIQYF
TRBJ2-7,TRBV28,CASTLVTGRRSYEQYF
TRBJ1-1,TRBV7-9,CASSQGNTEAFF
TRBJ2-7,TRBV7-9,CASSQSAGQGGNEQYF
TRBJ1-1,TRBV6-5,CASSRHRVAEAFF
TRBJ2-2,TRBV11-2,CASSPRQGSGELFF
TRBJ1-1,TRBV6-5,CASSLRQGSNTEAFF
TRBJ2-7,TRBV5-4,CASSLARDEQYF
TRBJ2-7,TRBV6-1,CASSASGSKSYEQYF
TRBJ2-7,TRBV2,CARGTSGRAGEQYF
TRBJ1-5,TRBV10-3,CAISLQGVGQPQHF
TRBJ1-1,TRBV7-9,CASSLVGTDTEAFF
TRBJ2-1,TRBV6-5,CASSQLAGVTNEQFF
TRBJ1-2,TRBV5-6,CASSPLQGALYGYTF
TRBJ2-7,TRBV6-6,CASSYSNALSSYEQYF
TRBJ2-7,TRBV27,CASSLSGRTYEQYF
TRBJ1-2,TRBV6-6,CASTAGQAIYGYTF
TRBJ2-1,TRBV4-1,CASSQYSGTSGGGNEQFF
TRBJ1-5,TRBV19,CASSPREGRNQPQHF
TRBJ2-3,TRBV29-1,CSVEVGTDTQYF
NA,TRBV19,CASSTSGGPLYEQYF
TRBJ2-1,TRBV6-1,CASSWAPSYNEQFF
TRBJ2-1,TRBV6-5,CASSYSRGRAGNEQFF
TRBJ2-6,TRBV7-6,CASSRGGSGANVLTF
TRBJ2-1,TRBV9,CASSVRGRSSYNEQFF
TRBJ1-1,TRBV5-5,CASSLGATEAFF
TRBJ1-1,TRBV5-1,CASSSPGLGNTEAFF
TRBJ2-7,TRBV5-1,CASSVPTGNEQYF
TRBJ2-7,TRBV27,CASSLGLAGVREQYF
TRBJ2-2,TRBV4-2,CASSQDRREGQGGELFF
TRBJ1-1,TRBV6-1,CASSVPGGHTEAFF
TRBJ2-3,TRBV19,CASTPASGDTQYF
TRBJ1-4,TRBV4-2,CASSQPPFGTANEKLFF
TRBJ2-7,TRBV29-1,CSVGLDRTYEQYF
TRBJ2-7,TRBV23-1,CASSQPGYHEQYF
TRBJ2-7,TRBV10-2,CASSDRLVEQYF
TRBJ1-1,TRBV28,CASSFGGGYTEAFF
TRBJ2-3,TRBV27,CASSSLAGGTTDTQYF
TRBJ2-7,TRBV5-5,CASSLAGQGAGEQYF
TRBJ1-6,TRBV9,CASSTGQFNSPLHF
TRBJ2-7,TRBV16,CASSLTYSDHEQYF
TRBJ2-1,TRBV6-1,CASSADRMGMYLIF
TRBJ2-7,TRBV19,CASSPGILNEQYF
TRBJ2-7,TRBV5-6,CASSRIDRSSEQYF
TRBJ1-2,TRBV4-1,CASSPTWGSRISGYTF